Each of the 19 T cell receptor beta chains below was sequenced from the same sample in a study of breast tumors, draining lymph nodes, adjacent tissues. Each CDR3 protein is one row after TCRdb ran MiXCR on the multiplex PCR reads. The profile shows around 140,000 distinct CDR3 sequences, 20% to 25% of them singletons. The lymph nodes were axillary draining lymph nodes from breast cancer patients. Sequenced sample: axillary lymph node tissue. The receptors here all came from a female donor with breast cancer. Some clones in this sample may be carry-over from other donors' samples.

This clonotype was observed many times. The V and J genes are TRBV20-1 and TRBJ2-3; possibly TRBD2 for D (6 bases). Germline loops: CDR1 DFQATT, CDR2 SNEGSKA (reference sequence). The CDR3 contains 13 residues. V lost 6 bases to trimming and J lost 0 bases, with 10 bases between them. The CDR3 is CSAPGTSTDTQYF. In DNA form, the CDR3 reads TGCAGTGCCCCCGGGACTAGCACAGATACGCAGTATTTT.

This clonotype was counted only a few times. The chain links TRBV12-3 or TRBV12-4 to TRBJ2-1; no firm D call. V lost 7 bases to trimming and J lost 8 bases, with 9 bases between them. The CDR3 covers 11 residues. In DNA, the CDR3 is TGTGCCAGCATGGTCGGCGATGAGCAGTTCTTC. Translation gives CASMVGDEQFF.

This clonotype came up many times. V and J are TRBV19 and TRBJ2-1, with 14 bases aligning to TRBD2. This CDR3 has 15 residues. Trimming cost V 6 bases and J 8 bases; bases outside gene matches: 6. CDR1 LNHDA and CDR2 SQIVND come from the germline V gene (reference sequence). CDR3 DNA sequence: TGTGCCAGTAGAGGACTAGCGGGAGGTAGCGATGAGCAGTTCTTC. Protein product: CASRGLAGGSDEQFF.

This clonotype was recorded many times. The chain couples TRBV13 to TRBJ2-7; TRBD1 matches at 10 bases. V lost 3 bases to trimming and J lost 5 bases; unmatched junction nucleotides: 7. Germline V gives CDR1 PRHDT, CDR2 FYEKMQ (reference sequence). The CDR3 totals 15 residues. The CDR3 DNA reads TGTGCCAGCAGCTTTTGGTCGACAGGGGGCGACGAGCAGTACTTC. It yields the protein CASSFWSTGGDEQYF.

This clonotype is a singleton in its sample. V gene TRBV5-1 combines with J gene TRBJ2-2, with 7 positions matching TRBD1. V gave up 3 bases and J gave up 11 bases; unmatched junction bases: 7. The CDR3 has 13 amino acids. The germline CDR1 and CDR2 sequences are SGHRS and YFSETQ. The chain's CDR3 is CASSSDRQGELFF. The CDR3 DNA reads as TGCGCCAGCAGCTCGGACAGACAGGGAGAGCTGTTTTTT.

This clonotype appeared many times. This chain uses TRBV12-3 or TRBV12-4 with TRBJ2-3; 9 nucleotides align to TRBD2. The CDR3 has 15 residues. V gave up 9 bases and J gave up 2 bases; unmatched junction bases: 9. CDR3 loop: CASQIAGANTDTQYF. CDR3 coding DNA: TGTGCCAGTCAAATAGCGGGAGCTAACACAGATACGCAGTATTTT.

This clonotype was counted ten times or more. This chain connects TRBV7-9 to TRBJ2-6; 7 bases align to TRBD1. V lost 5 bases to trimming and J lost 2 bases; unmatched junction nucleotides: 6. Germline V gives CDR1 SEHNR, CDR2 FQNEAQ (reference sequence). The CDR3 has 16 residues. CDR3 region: CASSTDDRAGANVLTF. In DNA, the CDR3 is TGTGCCAGCAGCACCGACGACAGGGCTGGGGCCAACGTCCTGACTTTC. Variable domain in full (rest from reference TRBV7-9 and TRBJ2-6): DTGVSQNPRHKITKRGQNVTFRCDPISEHNRLYWYRQTLGQGPEFLTYFQNEAQLEKSRLLSDRFSAERPKGSFSTLEIQRTEQGDSAMYLCASSTDDRAGANVLTFGAGSRLTVL.

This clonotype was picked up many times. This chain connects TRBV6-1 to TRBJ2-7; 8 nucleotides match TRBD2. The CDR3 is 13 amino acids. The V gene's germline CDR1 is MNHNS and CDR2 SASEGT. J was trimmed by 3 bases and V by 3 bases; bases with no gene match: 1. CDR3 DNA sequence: TGTGCCAGCAGTGATAGCGGGGTCTACGAGCAGTACTTC. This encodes CASSDSGVYEQYF.

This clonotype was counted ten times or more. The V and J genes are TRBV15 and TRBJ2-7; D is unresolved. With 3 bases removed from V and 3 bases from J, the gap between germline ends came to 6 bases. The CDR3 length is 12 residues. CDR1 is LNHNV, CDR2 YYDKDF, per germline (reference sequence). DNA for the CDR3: TGTGCCACCAGCAGGGACCGCTACGAGCAGTACTTC. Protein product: CATSRDRYEQYF. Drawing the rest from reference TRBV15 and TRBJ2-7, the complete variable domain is DAMVIQNPRYQVTQFGKPVTLSCSQTLNHNVMYWYQQKSSQAPKLLFHYYDKDFNNEADTPDNFQSRRPNTSFCFLDIRSPGLGDTAMYLCATSRDRYEQYFGPGTRLTVT.

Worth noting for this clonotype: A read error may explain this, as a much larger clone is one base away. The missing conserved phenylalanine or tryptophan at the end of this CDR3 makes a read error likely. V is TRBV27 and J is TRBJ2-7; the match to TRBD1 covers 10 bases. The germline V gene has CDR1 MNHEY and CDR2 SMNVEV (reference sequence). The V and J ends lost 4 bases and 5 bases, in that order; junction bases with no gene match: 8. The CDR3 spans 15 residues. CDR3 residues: CASSSGDRGLHEQYL. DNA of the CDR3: TGTGCCAGCAGTTCAGGGGACAGGGGCCTTCACGAGCAGTACCTC.

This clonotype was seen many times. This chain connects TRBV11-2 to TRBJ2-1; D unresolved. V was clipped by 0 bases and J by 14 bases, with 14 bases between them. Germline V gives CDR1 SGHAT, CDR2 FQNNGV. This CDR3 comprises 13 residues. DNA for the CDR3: TGTGCCAGCAGCTTAGAGGTTTCTACAGTGGAGTTCTTC. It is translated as CASSLEVSTVEFF.

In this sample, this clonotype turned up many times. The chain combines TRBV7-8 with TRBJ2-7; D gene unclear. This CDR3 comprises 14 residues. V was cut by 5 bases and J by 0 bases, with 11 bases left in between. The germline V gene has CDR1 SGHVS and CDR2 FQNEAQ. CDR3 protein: CASSKDVSSYEQYF. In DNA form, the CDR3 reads TGTGCCAGCAGCAAAGACGTGAGCTCCTACGAGCAGTACTTC.

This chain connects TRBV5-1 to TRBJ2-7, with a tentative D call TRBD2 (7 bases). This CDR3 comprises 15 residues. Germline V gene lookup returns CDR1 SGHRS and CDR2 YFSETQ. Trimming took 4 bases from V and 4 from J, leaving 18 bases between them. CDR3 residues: CASSIGGGSGYEQYF. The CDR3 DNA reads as TGCGCCAGCAGCATTGGGGGCGGGAGCGGGTACGAGCAGTACTTC.

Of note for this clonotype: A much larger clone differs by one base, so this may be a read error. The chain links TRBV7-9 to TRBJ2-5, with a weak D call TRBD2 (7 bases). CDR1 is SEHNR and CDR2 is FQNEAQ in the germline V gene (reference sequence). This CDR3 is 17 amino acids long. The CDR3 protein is CASGLRGGTFPAETQYF. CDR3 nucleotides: TGTGCCAGCGGCTTAAGGGGGGGGACATTTCCAGCAGAGACCCAGTACTTC.

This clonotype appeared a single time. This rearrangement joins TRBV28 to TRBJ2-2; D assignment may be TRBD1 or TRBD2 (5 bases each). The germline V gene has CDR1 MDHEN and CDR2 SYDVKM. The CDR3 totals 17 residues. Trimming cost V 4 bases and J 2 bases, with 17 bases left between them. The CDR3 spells CASSSLTGTQNTGELFF. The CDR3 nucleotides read TGTGCCAGCAGTTCCCTAACCGGGACGCAAAACACCGGGGAGCTGTTTTTT. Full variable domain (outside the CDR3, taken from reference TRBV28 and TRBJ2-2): DVKVTQSSRYLVKRTGEKVFLECVQDMDHENMFWYRQDPGLGLRLIYFSYDVKMKEKGDIPEGYSVSREKKERFSLILESASTNQTSMYLCASSSLTGTQNTGELFFGEGSRLTVL.

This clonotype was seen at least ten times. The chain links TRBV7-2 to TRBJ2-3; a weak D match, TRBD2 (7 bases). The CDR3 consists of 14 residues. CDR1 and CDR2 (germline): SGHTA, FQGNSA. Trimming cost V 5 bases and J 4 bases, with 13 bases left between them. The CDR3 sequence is CASSMGGASDTQYF. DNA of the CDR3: TGTGCCAGCAGCATGGGGGGGGCTTCAGATACGCAGTATTTT. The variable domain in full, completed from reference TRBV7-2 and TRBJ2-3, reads GAGVSQSPSNKVTEKGKDVELRCDPISGHTALYWYRQSLGQGLEFLIYFQGNSAPDKSGLPSDRFSAERTGGSVSTLTIQRTQQEDSAVYLCASSMGGASDTQYFGPGTRLTVL.

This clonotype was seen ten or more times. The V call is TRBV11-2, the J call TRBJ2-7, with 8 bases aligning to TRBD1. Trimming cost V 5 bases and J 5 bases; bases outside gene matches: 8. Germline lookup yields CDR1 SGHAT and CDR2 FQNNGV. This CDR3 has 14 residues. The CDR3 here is CASSLPGGGNEQYF. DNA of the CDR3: TGTGCCAGCAGCCTACCAGGGGGCGGAAACGAGCAGTACTTC.

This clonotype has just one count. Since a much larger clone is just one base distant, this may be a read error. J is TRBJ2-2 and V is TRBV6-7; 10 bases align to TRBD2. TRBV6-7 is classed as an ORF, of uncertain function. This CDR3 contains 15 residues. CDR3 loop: CACSPSGSSSGELFF. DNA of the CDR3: TGTGCCTGCAGTCCTAGCGGGAGTTCTTCCGGGGAGCTGTTTTTT.

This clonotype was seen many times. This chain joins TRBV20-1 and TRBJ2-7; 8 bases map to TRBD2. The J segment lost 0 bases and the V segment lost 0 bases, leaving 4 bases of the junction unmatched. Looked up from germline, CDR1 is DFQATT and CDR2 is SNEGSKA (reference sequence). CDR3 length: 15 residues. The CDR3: CSARDLSGTSYEQYF. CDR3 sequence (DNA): TGCAGTGCTAGAGATCTTAGCGGGACCTCCTACGAGCAGTACTTC.